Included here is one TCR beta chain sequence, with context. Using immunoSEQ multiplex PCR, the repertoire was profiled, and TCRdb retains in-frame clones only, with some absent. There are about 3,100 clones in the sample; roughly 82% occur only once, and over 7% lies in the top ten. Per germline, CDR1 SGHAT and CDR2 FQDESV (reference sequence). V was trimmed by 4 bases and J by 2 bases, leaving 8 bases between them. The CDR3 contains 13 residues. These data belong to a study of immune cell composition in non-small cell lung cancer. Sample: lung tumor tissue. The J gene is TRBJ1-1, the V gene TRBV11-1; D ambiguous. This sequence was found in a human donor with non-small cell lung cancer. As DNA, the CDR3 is TGTGCCAGCAGCTCCTACCAAAACACTGAAGCTTTCTTT. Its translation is CASSSYQNTEAFF.